What follows are 7 T cell receptor beta chains derived from one specimen sequenced in a study of blood T cell repertoires in COVID-19 (dated by TCRdb to 2018 to 2020). Libraries were prepared through the immunoSEQ multiplex PCR assay. Held by TCRdb, this immuneACCESS table contains in-frame sequences only and omits some clones. Under half of the omission traces to an unresolved V gene where checked; the cause of the rest is unknown. In this sample the table shows 100,000 to 150,000 clones, 80% of which occur a single time. The ten largest account for more than 15% of the sample. Sequenced input: peripheral blood. The receptors were sampled from a man between 60 and 70 years old with active or convalescent COVID-19.

V and J are TRBV4-3 and TRBJ2-3, with 11 bases matching TRBD2. Germline V lookup: CDR1 LGHNA, CDR2 YSLEER. The trim removed 4 bases at V and 5 bases at J, leaving 5 bases unmatched. This CDR3 is 15 amino acids long. The CDR3 sequence: CASSLSGRGGDTQYF. As DNA, the CDR3 is TGCGCCAGCAGCCTTAGCGGGAGGGGGGGAGATACGCAGTATTTT.

The rearrangement joins TRBV7-3 to TRBJ2-3; D possibly corresponds to TRBD2 (6 bases). The germline CDR1 and CDR2 sequences are SGHTA and FQGTGA. The V end was cut by 5 bases, the J end by 0 bases, with 12 bases between. There are 15 residues in the CDR3. The DNA of the CDR3 is TGTGCCAGCAGCCGAGTGGGGACTAGCACAGATACGCAGTATTTT. Residues: CASSRVGTSTDTQYF.

The sample holds a few counts of this clone. The chain employs TRBV24-1 and TRBJ2-3; TRBD2 agrees at 13 bases. V trimming: 4 bases; J trimming: 4 bases; junction bases outside the gene matches: 7. Germline assignment: CDR1 KGHDR and CDR2 SFDVKD. This CDR3 has 17 residues. The CDR3 region is CATSDPYGLAGADTQYF. The CDR3 DNA reads as TGTGCCACCAGTGACCCTTACGGACTAGCGGGAGCAGATACGCAGTATTTT.

The rearrangement uses TRBV29-1 and TRBJ2-2; 11 nucleotides agree with TRBD1. Trimming cost V 5 bases and J 6 bases; bases outside gene matches: 2. The CDR3 has 13 residues. CDR1 and CDR2 (germline): SQVTM, ANQGSEA. The CDR3 protein is CSVKDRGPGELFF. The CDR3 coding sequence is TGCAGCGTTAAGGACAGGGGGCCCGGGGAGCTGTTTTTT.

The CDR3 coding sequence is TGTGCCAGCAGCGAAGCGGGAGGTTACAATGAGCAGTTCTTC. It translates to CASSEAGGYNEQFF. The rearrangement links TRBV7-3 to TRBJ2-1; 9 bases are shared with TRBD2. CDR1 is SGHTA and CDR2 is FQGTGA in the germline V gene. J was trimmed by 4 bases and V by 5 bases; bases with no gene match: 3. This CDR3 is built from 14 residues.

The V call is TRBV7-2, the J call TRBJ1-4; 8 nucleotides agree with TRBD1. The ends lost 5 bases at V and 5 bases at J; junction bases unmatched: 7. The CDR3 extends over 15 amino acids. Germline CDR1 is SGHTA and CDR2 is FQGNSA. The CDR3 DNA reads TGTGCCAGCAGCCCTCGACAGGGGAGGAATGAAAAACTGTTTTTT. Residues: CASSPRQGRNEKLFF. Full variable domain (rest looked up from reference TRBV7-2 and TRBJ1-4): GAGVSQSPSNKVTEKGKDVELRCDPISGHTALYWYRQSLGQGLEFLIYFQGNSAPDKSGLPSDRFSAERTGGSVSTLTIQRTQQEDSAVYLCASSPRQGRNEKLFFGSGTQLSVL.

Notes on this clone: A read error may produce the germline difference seen at one junction end. This sequence joins TRBV18 and TRBJ2-3, with TRBD2 matching over 7 bases. The CDR3 covers 14 residues. Germline V gives CDR1 KGHSH, CDR2 LQKENI. CDR3 loop: CASSPPTSRDTQYF. As DNA, the CDR3 is TGTGCCAGCTCACCACCGACTAGCAGAGATACGCAGTATTTT. The complete variable domain, with remaining parts taken from reference TRBV18 and TRBJ2-3, reads NAGVMQNPRHLVRRRGQEARLRCSPMKGHSHVYWYRQLPEEGLKFMVYLQKENIIDESGMPKERFSAEFPKEGPSILRIQQVVRGDSAAYFCASSPPTSRDTQYFGPGTRLTVL.